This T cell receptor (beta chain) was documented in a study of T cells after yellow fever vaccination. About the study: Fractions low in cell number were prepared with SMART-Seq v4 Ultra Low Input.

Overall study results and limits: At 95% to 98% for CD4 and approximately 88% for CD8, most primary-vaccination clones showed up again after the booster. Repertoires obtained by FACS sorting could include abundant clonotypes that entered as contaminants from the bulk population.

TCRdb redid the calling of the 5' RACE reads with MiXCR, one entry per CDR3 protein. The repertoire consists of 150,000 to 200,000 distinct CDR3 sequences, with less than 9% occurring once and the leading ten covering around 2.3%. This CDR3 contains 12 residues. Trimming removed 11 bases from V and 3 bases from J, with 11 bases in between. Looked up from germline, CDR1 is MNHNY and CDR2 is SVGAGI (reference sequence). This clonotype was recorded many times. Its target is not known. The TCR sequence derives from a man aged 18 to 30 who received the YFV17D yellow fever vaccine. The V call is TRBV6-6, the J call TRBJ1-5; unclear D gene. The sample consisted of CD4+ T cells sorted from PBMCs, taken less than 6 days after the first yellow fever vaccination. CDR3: CAGAGFNQPQHF. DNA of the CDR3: TGTGCCGGCGCGGGATTCAATCAGCCCCAGCATTTT.